This entry features one TCR beta chain sequence. The sample is drawn from a study of blood T cell repertoires in COVID-19. Study at large: Sources were T cells, B-cell-depleted T cells, or PBMCs; the material itself was cDNA or gDNA.

CDR3 length equals 15 residues. CDR1 is SGDLS, CDR2 YYNGEE, per germline. The V gene end was trimmed by 0 bases and the J gene end by 6 bases; junction bases not matched to a gene: 4. TCRdb's copy holds only in-frame clones and misses some; the assay was immunoSEQ multiplex PCR. The sample includes 25,000 to 35,000 clones, 89% of them seen just once. What was sequenced was peripheral blood. The source is a human donor in a cohort sampled during active COVID-19. The V call is TRBV9, the J call TRBJ1-4, with TRBD1 matching 8 bases. The CDR3 region is CASSVGQGLHEKLFF. CDR3 nucleotides: TGTGCCAGCAGCGTAGGACAGGGGCTACATGAAAAACTGTTTTTT.